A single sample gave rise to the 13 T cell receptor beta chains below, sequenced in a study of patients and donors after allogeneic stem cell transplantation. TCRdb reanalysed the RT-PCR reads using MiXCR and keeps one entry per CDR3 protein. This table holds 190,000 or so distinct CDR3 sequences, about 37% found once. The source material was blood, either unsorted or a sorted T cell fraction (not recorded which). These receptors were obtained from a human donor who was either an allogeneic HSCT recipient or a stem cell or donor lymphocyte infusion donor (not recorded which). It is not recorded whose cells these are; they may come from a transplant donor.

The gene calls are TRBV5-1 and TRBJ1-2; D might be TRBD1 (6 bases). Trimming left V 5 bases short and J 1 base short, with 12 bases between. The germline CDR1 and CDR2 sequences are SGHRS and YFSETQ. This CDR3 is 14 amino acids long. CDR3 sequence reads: CASRDSLRNYGYTF. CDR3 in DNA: TGCGCCAGCAGGGACAGCCTTCGTAACTATGGCTACACCTTC.

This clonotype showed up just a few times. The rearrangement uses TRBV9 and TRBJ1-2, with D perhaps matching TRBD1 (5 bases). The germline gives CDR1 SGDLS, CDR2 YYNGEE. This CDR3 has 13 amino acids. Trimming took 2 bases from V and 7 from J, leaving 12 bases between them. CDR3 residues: CASSVLGGSGYTF. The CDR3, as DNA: TGTGCCAGCAGCGTTCTCGGGGGATCTGGCTACACCTTC.

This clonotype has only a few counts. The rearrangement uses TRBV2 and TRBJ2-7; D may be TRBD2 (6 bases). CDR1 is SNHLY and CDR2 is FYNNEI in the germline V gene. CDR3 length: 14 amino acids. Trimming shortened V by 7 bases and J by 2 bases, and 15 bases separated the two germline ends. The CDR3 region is CASTPGLHTYEQYF. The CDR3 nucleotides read TGTGCCAGCACACCGGGACTGCACACCTACGAGCAGTACTTC.

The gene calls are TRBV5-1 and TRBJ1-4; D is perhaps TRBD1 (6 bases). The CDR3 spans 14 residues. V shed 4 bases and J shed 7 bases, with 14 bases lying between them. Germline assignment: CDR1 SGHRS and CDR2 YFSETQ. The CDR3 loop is CASSLRGTLEKLFF. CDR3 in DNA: TGCGCCAGCAGCCTCCGCGGGACACTTGAAAAACTGTTTTTT.

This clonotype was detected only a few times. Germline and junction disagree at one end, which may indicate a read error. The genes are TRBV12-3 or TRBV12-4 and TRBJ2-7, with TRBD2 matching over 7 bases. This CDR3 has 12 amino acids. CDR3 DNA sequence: TGTGCCAGCAGTCTAGCGGCCTACGAGCAGTACTTC. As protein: CASSLAAYEQYF.

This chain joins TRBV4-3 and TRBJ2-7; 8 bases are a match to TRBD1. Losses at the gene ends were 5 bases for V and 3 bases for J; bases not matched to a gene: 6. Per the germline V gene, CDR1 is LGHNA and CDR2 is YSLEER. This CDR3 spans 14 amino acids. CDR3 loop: CASSSGGAGYEQYF. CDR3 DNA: TGCGCCAGCAGCTCAGGGGGCGCGGGCTACGAGCAGTACTTC.

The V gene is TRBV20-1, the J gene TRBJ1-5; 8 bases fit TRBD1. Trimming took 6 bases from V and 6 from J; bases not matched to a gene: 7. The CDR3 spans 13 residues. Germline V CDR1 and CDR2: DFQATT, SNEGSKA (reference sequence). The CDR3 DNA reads TGCAGTGCCACCGACAGGGGCCGTCAGCCCCAGCATTTT. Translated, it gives CSATDRGRQPQHF.

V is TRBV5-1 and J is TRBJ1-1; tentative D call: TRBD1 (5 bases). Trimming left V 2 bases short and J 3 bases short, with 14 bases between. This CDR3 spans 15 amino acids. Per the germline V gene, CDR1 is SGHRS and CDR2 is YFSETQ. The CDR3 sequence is CASSLVGRDHTEAFF. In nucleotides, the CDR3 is TGCGCCAGCAGCTTAGTCGGCAGGGATCACACTGAAGCTTTCTTT.

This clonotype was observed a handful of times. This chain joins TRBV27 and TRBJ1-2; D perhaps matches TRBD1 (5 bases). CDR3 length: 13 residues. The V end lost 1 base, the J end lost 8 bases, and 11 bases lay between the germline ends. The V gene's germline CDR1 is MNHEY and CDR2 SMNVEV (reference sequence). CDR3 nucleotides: TGTGCCAGCAGTTTATTGGCAGGGCAAGGCTACACCTTC. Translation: CASSLLAGQGYTF.

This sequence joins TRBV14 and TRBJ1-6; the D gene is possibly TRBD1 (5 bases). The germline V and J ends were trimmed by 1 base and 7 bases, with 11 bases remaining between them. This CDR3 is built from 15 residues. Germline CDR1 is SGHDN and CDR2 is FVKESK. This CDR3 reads CASSQGGWDNSPLHF. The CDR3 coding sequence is TGTGCCAGCAGCCAAGGAGGATGGGACAATTCACCCCTCCACTTT. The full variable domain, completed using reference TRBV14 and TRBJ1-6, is EAGVTQFPSHSVIEKGQTVTLRCDPISGHDNLYWYRRVMGKEIKFLLHFVKESKQDESGMPNNRFLAERTGGTYSTLKVQPAELEDSGVYFCASSQGGWDNSPLHFGNGTRLTVT.

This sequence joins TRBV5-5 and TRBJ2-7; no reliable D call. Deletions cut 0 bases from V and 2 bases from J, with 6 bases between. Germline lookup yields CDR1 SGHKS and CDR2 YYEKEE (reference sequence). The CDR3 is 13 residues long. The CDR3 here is CASSLVPTYEQYF. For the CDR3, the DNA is TGTGCCAGCAGCTTGGTACCCACCTACGAGCAGTACTTC.

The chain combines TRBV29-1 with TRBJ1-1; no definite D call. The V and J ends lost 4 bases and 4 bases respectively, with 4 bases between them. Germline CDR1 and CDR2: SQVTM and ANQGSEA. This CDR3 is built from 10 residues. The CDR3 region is CSVGRTEAFF. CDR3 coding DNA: TGCAGCGTTGGCCGCACTGAAGCTTTCTTT.

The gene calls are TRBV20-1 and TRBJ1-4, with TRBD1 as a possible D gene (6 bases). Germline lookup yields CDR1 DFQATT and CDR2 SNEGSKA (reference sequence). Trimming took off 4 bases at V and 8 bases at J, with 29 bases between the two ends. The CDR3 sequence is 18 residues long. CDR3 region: CSAKSPGTLGLSGEKLFF. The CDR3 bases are TGCAGTGCTAAGAGCCCCGGGACACTAGGGCTCAGTGGGGAAAAACTGTTTTTT.